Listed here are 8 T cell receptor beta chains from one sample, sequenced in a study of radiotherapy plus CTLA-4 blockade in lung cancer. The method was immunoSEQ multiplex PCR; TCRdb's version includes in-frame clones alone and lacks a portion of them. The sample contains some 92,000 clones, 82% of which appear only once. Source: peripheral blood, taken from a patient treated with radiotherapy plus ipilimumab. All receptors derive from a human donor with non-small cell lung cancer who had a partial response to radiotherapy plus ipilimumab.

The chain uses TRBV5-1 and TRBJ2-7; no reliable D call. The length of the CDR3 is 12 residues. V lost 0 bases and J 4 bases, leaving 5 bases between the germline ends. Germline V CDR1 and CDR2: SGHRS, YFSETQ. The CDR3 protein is CASSLAPYEQYF. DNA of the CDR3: TGCGCCAGCAGCTTGGCTCCTTACGAGCAGTACTTC.

Here the CDR3 reads CALPRDRGTGELFF. As DNA, the CDR3 is TGTGCCTTACCCCGGGACAGGGGTACCGGGGAGCTGTTTTTT. The chain is built from TRBV30 and TRBJ2-2; 10 bases match TRBD1. Germline lookup yields CDR1 GTSNPN and CDR2 SVGIG (reference sequence). Trimming at V came to 7 bases and at J to 5 bases, leaving 7 bases not matched to a gene. The CDR3 has 14 residues.

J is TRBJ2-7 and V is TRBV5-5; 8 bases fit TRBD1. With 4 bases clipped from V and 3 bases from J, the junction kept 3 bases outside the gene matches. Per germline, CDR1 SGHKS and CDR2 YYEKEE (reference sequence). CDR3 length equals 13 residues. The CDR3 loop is CASSRDRLYEQYF. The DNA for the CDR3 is TGTGCCAGCAGCCGGGACAGGCTCTACGAGCAGTACTTC.

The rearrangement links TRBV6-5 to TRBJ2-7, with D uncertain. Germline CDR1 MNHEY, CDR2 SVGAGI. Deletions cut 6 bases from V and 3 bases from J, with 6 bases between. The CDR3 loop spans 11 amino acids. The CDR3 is CASRRLYEQYF. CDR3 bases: TGTGCCAGCAGGAGGCTCTACGAGCAGTACTTC.

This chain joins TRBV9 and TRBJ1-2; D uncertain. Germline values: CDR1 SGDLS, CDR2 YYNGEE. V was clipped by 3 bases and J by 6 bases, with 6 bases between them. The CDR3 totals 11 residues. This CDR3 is CASSAIHGYTF. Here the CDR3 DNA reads TGTGCCAGCAGCGCCATTCATGGCTACACCTTC.

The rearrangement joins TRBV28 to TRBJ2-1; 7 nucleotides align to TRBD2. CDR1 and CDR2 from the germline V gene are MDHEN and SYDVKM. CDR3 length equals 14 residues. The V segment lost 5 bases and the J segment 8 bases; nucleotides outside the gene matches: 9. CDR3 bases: TGTGCCAGCAGTCCCCAACGACTAGCCGATGAGCAGTTCTTC. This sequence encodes CASSPQRLADEQFF.

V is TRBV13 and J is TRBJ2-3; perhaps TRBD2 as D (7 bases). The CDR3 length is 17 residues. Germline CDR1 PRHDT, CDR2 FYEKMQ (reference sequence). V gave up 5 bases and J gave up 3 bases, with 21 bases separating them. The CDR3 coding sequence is TGTGCCAGCAGCGGGGGAGAAGGGGGGGTAGGAACAGATACGCAGTATTTT. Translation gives CASSGGEGGVGTDTQYF.

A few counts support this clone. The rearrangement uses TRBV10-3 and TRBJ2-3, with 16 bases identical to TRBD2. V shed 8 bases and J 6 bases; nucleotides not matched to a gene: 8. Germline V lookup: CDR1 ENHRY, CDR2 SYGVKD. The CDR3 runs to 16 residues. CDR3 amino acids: CAIRPGLAGGRDTQYF. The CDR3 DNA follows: TGTGCCATCCGCCCGGGACTAGCGGGAGGGCGCGATACGCAGTATTTT.